These 4 T cell receptor beta chains share one sample of origin, sequenced in a study of beta chain features in type 1 diabetes. Since all of the isolated RNA was reverse transcribed, expressed TCRB transcripts were what got sequenced. This table comes from immunoSEQ multiplex PCR, and its TCRdb copy is limited to in-frame clones, with some not included. The sample consists of about 150,000 clones, roughly 48% of them appearing once. The sequencing sample was made of Tregs from blood. These receptors were collected from a man in his late teens or twenties in good health.

The chain recombines TRBV6-5 with TRBJ1-1; 11 bases map to TRBD1. With V trimmed by 1 base and J by 5 bases, 3 bases remained unmatched. Germline V gene sequence: CDR1 MNHEY, CDR2 SVGAGI. The CDR3 is 15 amino acids. The DNA of the CDR3 is TGTGCCAGCAGTTACTGGGGACAGGGGGGGACTGAAGCTTTCTTT. It yields the protein CASSYWGQGGTEAFF.

The DNA of the CDR3 is TGTGCCATCAGTGAGTCGATAGCAACCAGGGGTTATAGCAATCAGCCCCAGCATTTT. Translating gives CAISESIATRGYSNQPQHF. V is TRBV10-3 and J is TRBJ1-5, with D possibly matching TRBD1 (6 bases). The CDR3 has 19 amino acids. With 0 bases removed from V and 0 bases from J, the gap between germline ends came to 18 bases. CDR1 is ENHRY and CDR2 is SYGVKD in the germline V gene.

This chain uses TRBV5-4 with TRBJ2-7, with D possibly being TRBD1 (6 bases). The CDR3 runs to 16 residues. The germline gives CDR1 SGHNT, CDR2 YYREEE (reference sequence). V lost 4 bases and J 7 bases, leaving 24 bases between the germline ends. The CDR3 spells CASSASWGTRVGEQYF. CDR3 nucleotides: TGTGCCAGCAGCGCAAGCTGGGGGACAAGGGTAGGAGAGCAGTACTTC. Full variable domain (rest looked up from reference TRBV5-4 and TRBJ2-7): ETGVTQSPTHLIKTRGQQVTLRCSSQSGHNTVSWYQQALGQGPQFIFQYYREEENGRGNFPPRFSGLQFPNYSSELNVNALELDDSALYLCASSASWGTRVGEQYFGPGTRLTVT.

The chain couples TRBV20-1 to TRBJ2-7; 8 bases align to TRBD2. The CDR3 contains 11 residues. CDR1 is DFQATT, CDR2 SNEGSKA, per germline (reference sequence). DNA of the CDR3: TGCAGCGGACTAGCCGCCTACGAGCAGTACTTC. This codes for CSGLAAYEQYF.